The 14 T cell receptor beta chains below come from one sample, sequenced in a study of blood T cell repertoires in COVID-19. Sequencing was performed with immunoSEQ multiplex PCR; in TCRdb, only in-frame clones are kept and a portion is missing. The sample holds 35,000 to 40,000 clones, 90% seen once. Material: peripheral blood. All receptors derive from a man aged 65-85 years with acute or convalescent COVID-19.

The chain has TRBV7-9 and TRBJ2-6, with 7 positions matching TRBD1. In germline, CDR1 is SEHNR, CDR2 FQNEAQ (reference sequence). CDR3 length: 16 residues. The J segment lost 4 bases and the V segment lost 3 bases, leaving 6 bases of the junction unmatched. The CDR3 here is CASSFFTGAGANVLTF. The CDR3 nucleotides read TGTGCCAGCAGCTTCTTCACAGGGGCCGGGGCCAACGTCCTGACTTTC.

The chain joins TRBV24-1 to TRBJ2-5; 10 bases line up with TRBD1. Germline V gene lookup returns CDR1 KGHDR and CDR2 SFDVKD. V lost 2 bases, J lost 5 bases, and 7 bases stayed unmatched. The CDR3 has 16 amino acids. The CDR3 reads CATSDSRDRGEETQYF. CDR3 in DNA: TGTGCCACCAGTGATTCTCGGGACAGGGGAGAGGAGACCCAGTACTTC.

This rearrangement joins TRBV29-1 to TRBJ2-3, with 12 bases matching TRBD1. Germline V gene lookup returns CDR1 SQVTM and CDR2 ANQGSEA. The CDR3 has 15 residues. V lost 7 bases to trimming and J lost 7 bases; unmatched junction nucleotides: 12. The CDR3 protein is CSADGGDRGLNTQYF. CDR3 sequence (DNA): TGCAGCGCCGATGGGGGGGACAGGGGGCTAAATACGCAGTATTTT.

J is TRBJ2-5 and V is TRBV10-3; the match to TRBD2 covers 13 bases. The CDR3 length is 15 residues. J gave up 1 base and V 4 bases, and 0 bases lay outside the gene matches. CDR1 and CDR2 (germline): ENHRY, SYGVKD. The CDR3 bases are TGTGCCATCAGTGGGACTAGCGGGGGCCAAGAGACCCAGTACTTC. Translation: CAISGTSGGQETQYF.

The rearrangement joins TRBV5-6 to TRBJ2-7, with 9 nucleotides matching TRBD1. Germline CDR1 reads SGHDT; CDR2 reads YYEEEE. The CDR3 is made up of 15 amino acids. V was pared by 2 bases and J by 2 bases, with 5 bases of the junction left unmatched. The CDR3 nucleotides read TGTGCCAGCAGCTTACTCCGGACAGGGGCCTACGAGCAGTACTTC. Encoded protein: CASSLLRTGAYEQYF.

V gene TRBV7-2 combines with J gene TRBJ2-5; the match to TRBD2 covers 14 bases. The germline gives CDR1 SGHTA, CDR2 FQGNSA. CDR3 length equals 17 residues. Unmatched junction bases numbered 3, after V lost 1 base and J lost 2 bases. The CDR3 spells CASSLGGLAGDQETQYF. For the CDR3, the DNA is TGTGCCAGCAGCTTAGGGGGACTAGCGGGGGATCAAGAGACCCAGTACTTC.

The chain joins TRBV6-2 or TRBV6-3 to TRBJ2-1, with TRBD2 matching over 14 bases. This CDR3 has 17 residues. In germline, CDR1 is MNHEY, CDR2 SVGEGT. V shed 5 bases and J 7 bases; nucleotides not matched to a gene: 10. The CDR3, as DNA: TGTGCCAGCAGTCCCCGACTAGCGGGAGGGCCTTGGAATGAGCAGTTCTTC. Encoded protein: CASSPRLAGGPWNEQFF.

The chain is built from TRBV6-5 and TRBJ1-2, with 9 bases aligning to TRBD1. The ends lost 2 bases at V and 5 bases at J; junction bases unmatched: 9. Germline V CDR1 and CDR2: MNHEY, SVGAGI. This CDR3 contains 16 residues. CDR3 residues: CASSYPWTGVTYGYTF. The CDR3 DNA follows: TGTGCCAGCAGTTACCCTTGGACAGGGGTTACTTATGGCTACACCTTC.

The chain joins TRBV5-4 to TRBJ2-3; maybe TRBD2 (6 bases). The CDR3 totals 16 residues. The germline gives CDR1 SGHNT, CDR2 YYREEE (reference sequence). V gave up 6 bases and J gave up 3 bases, with 20 bases separating them. CDR3 region: CASTQGGAGRTDTQYF. DNA for the CDR3: TGTGCCAGCACCCAGGGAGGAGCAGGGCGTACAGATACGCAGTATTTT.

The V and J genes are TRBV7-6 and TRBJ1-2; 7 positions match TRBD1. Germline V gene sequence: CDR1 SGHVS, CDR2 FNYEAQ. This CDR3 contains 13 residues. Losses at the gene ends were 4 bases for V and 5 bases for J; bases not matched to a gene: 4. The CDR3 bases are TGTGCCAGCAGCTCCGGACAGGAGTATGGCTACACCTTC. Residues: CASSSGQEYGYTF.

The chain uses TRBV3-1 (or the pseudogene TRBV3-2) and TRBJ1-3; 7 bases line up with TRBD1. CDR3 length equals 15 residues. CDR1 and CDR2 from the germline V gene are LGHDT and YNNKEL (reference sequence). V lost 6 bases, J lost 0 bases, and 5 bases stayed unmatched. CDR3 DNA: TGTGCCAGCAGTGGCGACAGGGCCTCTGGAAACACCATATATTTT. Protein: CASSGDRASGNTIYF.

The chain carries TRBV25-1 and TRBJ1-2; 11 bases are shared with TRBD1. The ends lost 6 bases at V and 11 bases at J; junction bases unmatched: 8. Germline V gene lookup returns CDR1 MGHDK and CDR2 SYGVNS. The CDR3 has 13 residues. The DNA of the CDR3 is TGTGCCAGCAGGGCAGGGGGACAGGGGGTGTACACCTTC. It codes for CASRAGGQGVYTF.

As regards this clone: The junction does not match germline at one end; this may be a read error. V is TRBV12-5 and J is TRBJ1-1; D is ambiguous. CDR1 is LGHNT, CDR2 FRNRAP, per germline. CDR3 length: 12 amino acids. The DNA of the CDR3 is TGTGCTAGTGGAAAAACCCTCGAGGCCACCGACTTT. Its translation is CASGKTLEATDF.

The chain joins TRBV12-3 or TRBV12-4 to TRBJ1-5, with a possible D match to TRBD1 (5 bases). V was shortened by 6 bases and J by 5 bases, with 11 bases between the two germline ends. The CDR3 has 13 residues. The CDR3 nucleotides read TGTGCCAGCAGACTGGGGGGAGATCAGCCCCAGCATTTT. Protein: CASRLGGDQPQHF.